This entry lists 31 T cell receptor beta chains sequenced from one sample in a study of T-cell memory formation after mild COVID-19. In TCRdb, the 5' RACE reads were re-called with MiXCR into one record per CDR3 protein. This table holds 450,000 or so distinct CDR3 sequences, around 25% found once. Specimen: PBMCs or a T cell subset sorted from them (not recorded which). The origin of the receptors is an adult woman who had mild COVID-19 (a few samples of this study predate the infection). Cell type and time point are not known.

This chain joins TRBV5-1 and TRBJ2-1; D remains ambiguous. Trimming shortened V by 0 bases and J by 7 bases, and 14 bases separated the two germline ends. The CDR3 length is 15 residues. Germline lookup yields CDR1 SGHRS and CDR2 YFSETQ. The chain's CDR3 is CASSLAEGYGNEQFF. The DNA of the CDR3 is TGCGCCAGCAGCTTGGCCGAAGGCTACGGGAATGAGCAGTTCTTC.

The CDR3 loop reads CASSERTGSGNTIYF. CDR3 nucleotides: TGTGCCAGCAGTGAACGGACGGGCTCTGGAAACACCATATATTTT. The gene calls are TRBV11-3 and TRBJ1-3, with D uncertain. Trimming took 6 bases from V and 0 from J, leaving 12 bases between them. Germline V gene sequence: CDR1 SGHNT, CDR2 YENEEA. CDR3 length equals 15 residues.

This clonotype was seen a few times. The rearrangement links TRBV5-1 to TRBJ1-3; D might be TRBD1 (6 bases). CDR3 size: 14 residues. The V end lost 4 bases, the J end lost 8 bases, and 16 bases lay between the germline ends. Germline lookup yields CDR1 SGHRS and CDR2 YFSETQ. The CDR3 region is CASSVGDNRDTIYF. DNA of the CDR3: TGCGCCAGCAGCGTGGGGGATAACAGGGACACCATATATTTT. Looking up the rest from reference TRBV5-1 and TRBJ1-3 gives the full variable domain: KAGVTQTPRYLIKTRGQQVTLSCSPISGHRSVSWYQQTPGQGLQFLFEYFSETQRNKGNFPGRFSGRQFSNSRSEMNVSTLELGDSALYLCASSVGDNRDTIYFGEGSWLTVV.

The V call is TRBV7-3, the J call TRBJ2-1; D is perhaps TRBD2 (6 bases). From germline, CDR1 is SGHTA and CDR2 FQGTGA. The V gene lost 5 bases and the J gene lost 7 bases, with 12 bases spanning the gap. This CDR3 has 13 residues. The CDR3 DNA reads TGTGCCAGCAGCGGAGGGGCAGCTAATGAGCAGTTCTTC. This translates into CASSGGAANEQFF.

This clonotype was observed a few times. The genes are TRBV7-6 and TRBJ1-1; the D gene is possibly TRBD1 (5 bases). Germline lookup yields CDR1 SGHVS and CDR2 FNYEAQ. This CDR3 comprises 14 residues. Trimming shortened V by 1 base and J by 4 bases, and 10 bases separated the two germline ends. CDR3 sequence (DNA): TGTGCCAGCAGCTTAGGGGGGAACCCCACTGAAGCTTTCTTT. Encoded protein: CASSLGGNPTEAFF.

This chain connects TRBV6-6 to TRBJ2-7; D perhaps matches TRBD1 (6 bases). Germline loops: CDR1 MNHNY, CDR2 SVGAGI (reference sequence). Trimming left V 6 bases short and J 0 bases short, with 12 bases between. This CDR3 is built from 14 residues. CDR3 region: CASRDSLSSYEQYF. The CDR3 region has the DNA TGTGCCAGCAGGGACAGCTTGAGCTCCTACGAGCAGTACTTC.

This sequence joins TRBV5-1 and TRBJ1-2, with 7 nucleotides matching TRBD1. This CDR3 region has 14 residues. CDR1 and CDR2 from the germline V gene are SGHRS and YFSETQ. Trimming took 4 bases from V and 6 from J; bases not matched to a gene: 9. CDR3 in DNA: TGCGCCAGCAGCCTAGGGACAGCCACGGATGGCTACACCTTC. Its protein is CASSLGTATDGYTF.

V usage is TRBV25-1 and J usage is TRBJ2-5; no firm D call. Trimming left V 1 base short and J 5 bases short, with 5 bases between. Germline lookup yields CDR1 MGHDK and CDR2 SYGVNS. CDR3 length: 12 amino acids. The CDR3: CASSELGETQYF. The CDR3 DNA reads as TGTGCCAGCAGTGAATTAGGGGAGACCCAGTACTTC. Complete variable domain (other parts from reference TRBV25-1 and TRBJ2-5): EADIYQTPRYLVIGTGKKITLECSQTMGHDKMYWYQQDPGMELHLIHYSYGVNSTEKGDLSSESTVSRIRTEHFPLTLESARPSHTSQYLCASSELGETQYFGPGTRLLVL.

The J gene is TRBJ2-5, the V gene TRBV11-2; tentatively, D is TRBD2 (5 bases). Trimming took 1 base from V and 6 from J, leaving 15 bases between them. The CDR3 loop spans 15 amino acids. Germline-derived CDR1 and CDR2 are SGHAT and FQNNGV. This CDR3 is CASSLVLGVGKTQYF. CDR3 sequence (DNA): TGTGCCAGCAGCTTAGTGTTGGGAGTGGGGAAGACCCAGTACTTC.

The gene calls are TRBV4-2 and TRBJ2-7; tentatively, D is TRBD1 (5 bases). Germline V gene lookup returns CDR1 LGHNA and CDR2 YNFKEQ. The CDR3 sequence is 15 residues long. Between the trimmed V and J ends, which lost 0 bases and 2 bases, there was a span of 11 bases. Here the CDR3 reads CASSQERTQAYEQYF. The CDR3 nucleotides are TGTGCCAGCAGCCAAGAGAGGACACAGGCCTACGAGCAGTACTTC.

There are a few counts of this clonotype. The CDR3 loop is CASSFSSEQFF. DNA of the CDR3: TGTGCCAGCAGCTTTAGCAGTGAGCAGTTCTTC. This chain uses TRBV7-9 with TRBJ2-1; D gene ambiguous. The CDR3 contains 11 residues. CDR1 and CDR2 (germline): SEHNR, FQNEAQ (reference sequence). Trimming pared 3 bases from V and 9 bases from J, leaving 6 bases between.

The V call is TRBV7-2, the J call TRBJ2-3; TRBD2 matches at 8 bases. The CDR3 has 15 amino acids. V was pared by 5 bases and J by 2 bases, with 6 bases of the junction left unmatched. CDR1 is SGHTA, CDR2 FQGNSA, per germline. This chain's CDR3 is CASSPRTSPTDTQYF. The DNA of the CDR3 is TGTGCCAGCAGCCCCCGGACTAGCCCCACAGATACGCAGTATTTT. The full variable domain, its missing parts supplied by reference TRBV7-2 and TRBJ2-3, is GAGVSQSPSNKVTEKGKDVELRCDPISGHTALYWYRQSLGQGLEFLIYFQGNSAPDKSGLPSDRFSAERTGGSVSTLTIQRTQQEDSAVYLCASSPRTSPTDTQYFGPGTRLTVL.

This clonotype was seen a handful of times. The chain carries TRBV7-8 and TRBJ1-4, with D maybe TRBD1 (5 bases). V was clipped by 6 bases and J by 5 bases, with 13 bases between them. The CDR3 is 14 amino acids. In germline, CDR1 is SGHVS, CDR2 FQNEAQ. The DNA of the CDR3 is TGTGCCAGCAGACCCCGGCGGGGGAATGAAAAACTGTTTTTT. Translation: CASRPRRGNEKLFF.

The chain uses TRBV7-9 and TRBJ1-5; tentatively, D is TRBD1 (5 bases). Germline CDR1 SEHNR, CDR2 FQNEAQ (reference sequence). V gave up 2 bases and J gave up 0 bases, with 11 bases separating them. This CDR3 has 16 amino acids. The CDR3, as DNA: TGTGCCAGCAGCTTAACTACAGGTTATAGCAATCAGCCCCAGCATTTT. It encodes CASSLTTGYSNQPQHF.

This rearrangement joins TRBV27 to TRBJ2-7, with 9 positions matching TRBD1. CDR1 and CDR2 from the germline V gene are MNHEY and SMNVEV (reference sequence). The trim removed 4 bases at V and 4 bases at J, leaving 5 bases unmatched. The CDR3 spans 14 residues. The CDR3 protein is CASSWGTGFYEQYF. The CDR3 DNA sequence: TGTGCCAGCAGTTGGGGGACAGGGTTTTACGAGCAGTACTTC.

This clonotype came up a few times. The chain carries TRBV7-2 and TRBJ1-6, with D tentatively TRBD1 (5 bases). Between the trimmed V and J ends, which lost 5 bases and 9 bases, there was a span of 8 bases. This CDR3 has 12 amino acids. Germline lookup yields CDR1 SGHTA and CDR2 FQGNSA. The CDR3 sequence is CASSPRVSPLHF. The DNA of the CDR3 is TGTGCCAGCAGCCCCAGGGTTTCACCCCTCCACTTT. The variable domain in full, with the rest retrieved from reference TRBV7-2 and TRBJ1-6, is GAGVSQSPSNKVTEKGKDVELRCDPISGHTALYWYRQSLGQGLEFLIYFQGNSAPDKSGLPSDRFSAERTGGSVSTLTIQRTQQEDSAVYLCASSPRVSPLHFGNGTRLTVT.

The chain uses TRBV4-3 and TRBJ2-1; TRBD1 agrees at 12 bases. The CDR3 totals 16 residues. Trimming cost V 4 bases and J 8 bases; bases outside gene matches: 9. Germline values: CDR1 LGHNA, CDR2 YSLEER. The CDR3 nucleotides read TGCGCCAGCAGCCCAATTCCCGGGACAGGGGGCTATGAGCAGTTCTTC. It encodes CASSPIPGTGGYEQFF.

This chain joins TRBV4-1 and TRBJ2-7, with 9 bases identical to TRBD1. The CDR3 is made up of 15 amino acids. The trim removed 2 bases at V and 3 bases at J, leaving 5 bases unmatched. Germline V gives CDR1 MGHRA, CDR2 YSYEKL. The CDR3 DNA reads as TGCGCCAGCAGCCAATGGGGACAGGGAAGCTACGAGCAGTACTTC. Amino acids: CASSQWGQGSYEQYF.

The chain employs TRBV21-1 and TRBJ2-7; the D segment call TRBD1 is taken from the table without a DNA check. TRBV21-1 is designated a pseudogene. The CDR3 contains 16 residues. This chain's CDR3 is CASSKGDRGLSYEQYF. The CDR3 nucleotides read TGTGCCAGCAGCAAAGGGGACCGGGGGTTATCCTACGAGCAGTACTTC.

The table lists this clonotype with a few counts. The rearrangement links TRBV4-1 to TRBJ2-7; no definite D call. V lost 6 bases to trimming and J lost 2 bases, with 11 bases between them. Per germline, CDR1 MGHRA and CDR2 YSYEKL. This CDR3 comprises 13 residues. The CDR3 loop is CASSYEWTYEQYF. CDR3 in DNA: TGCGCCAGCAGTTACGAGTGGACCTACGAGCAGTACTTC.

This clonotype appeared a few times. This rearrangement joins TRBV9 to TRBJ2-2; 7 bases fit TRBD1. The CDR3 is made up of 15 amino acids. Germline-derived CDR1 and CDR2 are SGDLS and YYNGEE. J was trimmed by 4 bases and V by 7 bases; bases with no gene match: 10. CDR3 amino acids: CASEAGRQGTGELFF. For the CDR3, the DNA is TGTGCCAGCGAGGCAGGGAGACAGGGCACCGGGGAGCTGTTTTTT.

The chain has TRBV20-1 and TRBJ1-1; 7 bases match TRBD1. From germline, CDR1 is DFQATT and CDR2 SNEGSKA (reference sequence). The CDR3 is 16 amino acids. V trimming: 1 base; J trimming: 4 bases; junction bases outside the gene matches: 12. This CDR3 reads CSARGPGYRGPTEAFF. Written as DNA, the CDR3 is TGCAGTGCTAGAGGTCCCGGTTACAGGGGTCCCACTGAAGCTTTCTTT.

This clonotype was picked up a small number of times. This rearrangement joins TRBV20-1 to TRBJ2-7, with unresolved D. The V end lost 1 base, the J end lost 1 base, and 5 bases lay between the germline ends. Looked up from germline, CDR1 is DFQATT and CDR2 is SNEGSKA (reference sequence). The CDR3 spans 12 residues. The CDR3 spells CSARASSYEQYF. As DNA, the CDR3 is TGCAGTGCTAGAGCATCATCCTACGAGCAGTACTTC.

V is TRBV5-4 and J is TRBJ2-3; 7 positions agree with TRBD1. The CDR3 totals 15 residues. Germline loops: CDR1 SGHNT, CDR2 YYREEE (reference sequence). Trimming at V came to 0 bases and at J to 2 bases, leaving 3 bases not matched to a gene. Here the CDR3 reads CASSLDRGNTDTQYF. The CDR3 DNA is TGTGCCAGCAGCTTGGACAGGGGAAACACAGATACGCAGTATTTT.

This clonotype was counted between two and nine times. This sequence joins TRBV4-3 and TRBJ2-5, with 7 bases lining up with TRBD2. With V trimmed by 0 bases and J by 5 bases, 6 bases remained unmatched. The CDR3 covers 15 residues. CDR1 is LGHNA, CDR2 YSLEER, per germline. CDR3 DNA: TGCGCCAGCAGCCAAGATGTCAACGGGAGGGAGACCCAGTACTTC. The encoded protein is CASSQDVNGRETQYF.

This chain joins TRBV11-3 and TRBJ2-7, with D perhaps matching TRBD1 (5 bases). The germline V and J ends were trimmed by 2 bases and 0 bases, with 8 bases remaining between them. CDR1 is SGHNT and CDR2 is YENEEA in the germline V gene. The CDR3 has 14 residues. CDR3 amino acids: CASSLKGLSYEQYF. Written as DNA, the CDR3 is TGTGCCAGCAGCTTAAAGGGGCTCTCCTACGAGCAGTACTTC. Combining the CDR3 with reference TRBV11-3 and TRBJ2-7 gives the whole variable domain EAGVVQSPRYKIIEKKQPVAFWCNPISGHNTLYWYLQNLGQGPELLIRYENEEAVDDSQLPKDRFSAERLKGVDSTLKIQPAELGDSAVYLCASSLKGLSYEQYFGPGTRLTVT.

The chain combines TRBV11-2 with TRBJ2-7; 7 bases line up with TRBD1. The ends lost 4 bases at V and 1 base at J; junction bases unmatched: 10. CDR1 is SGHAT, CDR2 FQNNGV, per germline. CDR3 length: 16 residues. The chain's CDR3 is CASSWGPGQSSYEQYF. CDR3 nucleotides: TGTGCCAGCAGCTGGGGGCCGGGACAGAGTTCCTACGAGCAGTACTTC.

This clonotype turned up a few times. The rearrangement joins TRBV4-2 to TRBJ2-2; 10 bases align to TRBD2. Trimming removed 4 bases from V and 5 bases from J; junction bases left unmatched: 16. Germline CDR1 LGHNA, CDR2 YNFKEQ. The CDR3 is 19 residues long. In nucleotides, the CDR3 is TGTGCCAGCAGCCCAAGATCACTAGCGGGATCCTCGAGGACCGGGGAGCTGTTTTTT. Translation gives CASSPRSLAGSSRTGELFF.

CDR3 residues: CAWRRPDRDYYGYTF. The CDR3 DNA reads TGTGCCTGGAGACGCCCGGACAGGGACTACTATGGCTACACCTTC. J is TRBJ1-2 and V is TRBV30; 8 bases fit TRBD1. The CDR3 spans 15 residues. With 3 bases clipped from V and 3 bases from J, the junction kept 9 bases outside the gene matches. CDR1 is GTSNPN, CDR2 SVGIG, per germline (reference sequence).

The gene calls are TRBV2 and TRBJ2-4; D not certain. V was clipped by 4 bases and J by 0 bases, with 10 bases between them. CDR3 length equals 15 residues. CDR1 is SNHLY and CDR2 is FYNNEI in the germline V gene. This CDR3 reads CASSARLLAKNIQYF. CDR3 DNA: TGTGCCAGCAGTGCAAGACTTCTAGCCAAAAACATTCAGTACTTC.

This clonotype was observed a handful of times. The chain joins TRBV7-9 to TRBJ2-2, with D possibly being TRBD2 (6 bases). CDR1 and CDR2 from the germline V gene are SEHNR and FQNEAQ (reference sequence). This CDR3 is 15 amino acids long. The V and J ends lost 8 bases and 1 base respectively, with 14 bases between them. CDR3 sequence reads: CASAGTIKNTGELFF. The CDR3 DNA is TGTGCCAGCGCGGGGACCATAAAGAACACCGGGGAGCTGTTTTTT. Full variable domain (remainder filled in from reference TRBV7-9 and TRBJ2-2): DTGVSQNPRHKITKRGQNVTFRCDPISEHNRLYWYRQTLGQGPEFLTYFQNEAQLEKSRLLSDRFSAERPKGSFSTLEIQRTEQGDSAMYLCASAGTIKNTGELFFGEGSRLTVL.